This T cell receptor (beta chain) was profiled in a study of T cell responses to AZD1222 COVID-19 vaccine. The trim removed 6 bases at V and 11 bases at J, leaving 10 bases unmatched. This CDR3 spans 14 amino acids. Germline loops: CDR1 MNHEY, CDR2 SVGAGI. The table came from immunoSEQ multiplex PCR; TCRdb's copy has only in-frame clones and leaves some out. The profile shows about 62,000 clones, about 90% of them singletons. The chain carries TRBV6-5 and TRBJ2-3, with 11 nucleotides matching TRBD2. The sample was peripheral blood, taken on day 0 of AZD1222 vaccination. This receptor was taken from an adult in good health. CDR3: CASSLRLAGPQQYF. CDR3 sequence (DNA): TGTGCCAGCAGCCTAAGACTAGCGGGGCCTCAGCAGTATTTT.